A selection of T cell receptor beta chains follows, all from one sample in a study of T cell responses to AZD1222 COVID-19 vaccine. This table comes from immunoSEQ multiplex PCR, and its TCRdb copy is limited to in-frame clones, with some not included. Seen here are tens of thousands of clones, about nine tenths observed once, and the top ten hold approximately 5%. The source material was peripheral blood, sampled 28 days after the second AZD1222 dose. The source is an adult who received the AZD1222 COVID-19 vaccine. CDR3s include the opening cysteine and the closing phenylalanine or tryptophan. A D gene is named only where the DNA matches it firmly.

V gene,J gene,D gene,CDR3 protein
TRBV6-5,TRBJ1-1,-,CASSRQFSANTEAFF
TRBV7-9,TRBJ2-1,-,CATEQYNEQFF
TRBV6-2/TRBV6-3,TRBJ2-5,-,CASSYGGGYGRGKETQYF
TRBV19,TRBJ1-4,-,CASSTGYRATNEKLFF
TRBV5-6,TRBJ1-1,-,CASSGGTEAFF
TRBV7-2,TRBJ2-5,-,CASSPRVGPEETQYF
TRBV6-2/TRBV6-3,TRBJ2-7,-,CASSYSGTGPYEQYF
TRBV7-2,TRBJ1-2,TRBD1,CASSLNRGPSYGYTF
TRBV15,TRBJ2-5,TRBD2,CATSRGTSEETQYF
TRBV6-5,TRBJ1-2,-,CASSYGSAYGYTF
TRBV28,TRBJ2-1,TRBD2,CASSGGQTYNEQFF
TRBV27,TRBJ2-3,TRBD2,CASRSSGGYLSTDTQYF
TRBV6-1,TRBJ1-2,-,CASSEWQGYGYTF
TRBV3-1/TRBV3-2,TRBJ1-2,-,CASSQLFTWAPNYGYTF
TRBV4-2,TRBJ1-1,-,CASSQVRNTEAFF
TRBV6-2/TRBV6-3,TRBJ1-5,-,CASSEPGRGQPQHF
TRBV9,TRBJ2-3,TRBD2,CASSVSSGGADTQYF
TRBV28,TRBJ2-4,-,CASSFLDSAKNIQYF
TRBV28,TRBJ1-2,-,CASSLSGQWSYGYTF
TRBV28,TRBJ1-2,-,CASSGDRRYGYTF
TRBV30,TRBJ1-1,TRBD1,CAWSSQGARGNTEAFF
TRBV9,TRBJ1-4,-,CASSGGPTGSEKLFF
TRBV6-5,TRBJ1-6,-,CASSNNSPLHF
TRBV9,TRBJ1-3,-,CASSVDGADRSGNTIYF
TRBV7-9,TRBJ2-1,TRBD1,CASSSRQGSSEQFF
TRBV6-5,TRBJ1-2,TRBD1,CASSRNRGDGYTF
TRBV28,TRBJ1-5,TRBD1,CASSPIPGTAVNSNQPQHF
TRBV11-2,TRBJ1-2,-,CASSLVGQAGYGYTF
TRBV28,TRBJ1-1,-,CASFTGGSTEAFF
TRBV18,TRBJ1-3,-,CASSPSSRKVGNTIYF
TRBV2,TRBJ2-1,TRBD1,CASRGDSGENEQFF
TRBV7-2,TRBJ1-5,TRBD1,CASSFDRGRNQPQHF
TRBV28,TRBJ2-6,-,CASSMVGNSGANVLTF
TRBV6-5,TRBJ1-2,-,CASSLYGYTF
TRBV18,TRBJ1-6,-,CASSPEAGQNSPLHF
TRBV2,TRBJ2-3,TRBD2,CASSASGETQYF
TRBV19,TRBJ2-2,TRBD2,CASSITSGMFNGELFF
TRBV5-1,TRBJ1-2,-,CASSLGGPYTF
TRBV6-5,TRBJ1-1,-,CASSSSDRNTEAFF
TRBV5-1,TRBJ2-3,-,CASSFREQYQADTQYF
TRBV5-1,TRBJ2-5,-,CASSRGSRGQETQYF
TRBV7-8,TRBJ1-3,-,CASSLAFEVGSGNTIYF
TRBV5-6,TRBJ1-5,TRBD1,CASRPWTGSKPQHF
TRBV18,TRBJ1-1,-,CASSPASLNTEAFF
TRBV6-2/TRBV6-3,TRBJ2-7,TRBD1,CASGRTGGYEQYF
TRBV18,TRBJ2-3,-,CASSLIGGRGDTQYF
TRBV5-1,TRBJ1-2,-,CASSFDGSYGYTF
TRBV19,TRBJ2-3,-,CASKIGGGDTQYF
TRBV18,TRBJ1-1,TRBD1,CASSPGTDQLNTEAFF
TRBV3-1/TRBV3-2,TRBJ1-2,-,CASSQETRRGYTF
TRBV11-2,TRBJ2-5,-,CASSFGARQETQYF
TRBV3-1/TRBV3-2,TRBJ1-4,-,CASSQRDRGIEKLFF
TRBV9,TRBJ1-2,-,CASSVIGSPYGYTF
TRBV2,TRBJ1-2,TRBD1,CASSVVQGADGYTF